This entry features one T cell receptor beta chain sequence. The antigen it recognizes is unknown. The record has no base qualities; no much larger clone is one base away. This sample was included in a study of blood T cell repertoires in COVID-19 (dated by TCRdb to 2020 to 2022). Broadly, across the study: The collaborator samples originated in the United States, Italy and Spain and spanned the acute and convalescent phases of COVID-19. The prospective study material was composed of cDNA or gDNA derived from T cells, B-cell-depleted T cells, or PBMCs. Deeply sampled blood TCRbeta repertoires from subjects exposed to, actively infected with, or recovered from COVID-19 were included in the dataset. The repertoires were made available in a free public database intended to serve as a resource for research on the immune response to SARS-CoV-2. Samples came from the ongoing ImmuneRACE study (first 160 participants) plus 1,254 subjects from 6 global collaborators. Nearly every sample came with metadata listing a de-identified subject ID, COVID-19 status, age in years and sex. Where available, HLA class I and class II types were taken from metadata supplied by the sample provider and were not determined by assay-based typing.

TCRbeta CDR3 regions were amplified from genomic DNA using the immunoSEQ Assay, a bias-controlled multiplex PCR. As for how the authors treated the data: Nucleated cell counts per sample were estimated from amplification of reference gene primers within the assay. To quantify the absolute abundance of each unique TCRbeta CDR3 rearrangement, sequence reads were collapsed and filtered. For each sample, productive Simpson clonality was calculated as the square root of Simpson's diversity index over productive rearrangements. This is the immuneACCESS table as TCRdb keeps it, with only in-frame sequences that have V and J called. A part of the clones is gone; compared with another copy, unresolved V genes explain less than half, and the rest is unexplained. D and trimming were read from the DNA, whereas the V and J calls and clone size are those reported in that table. In this sample the table shows around 200,000 clones, 65% to 85% of which occur a single time. 8% to 13% of the sample rests with the top ten.

The full study reports these points: The quantity of clinical and demographic metadata differed by source and by participant and was supplied without curation.

Via the germline V gene, CDR1 is SGHNT and CDR2 YENEEA. The CDR3 holds 16 amino acids from the cysteine to the phenylalanine. Only the CDR3 DNA is retained, 48 bases long and in frame from the first base. At the junction V is shortened by 1 base and J by 0 bases, with 9 bases in between. Each collaborating institution followed its own protocols to collect whole blood in K2EDTA tubes. For TCRbeta analysis, collaborator samples were shipped as frozen whole blood, as isolated PBMCs, or as DNA extracted from either sample type. The sequence was obtained from a woman of 80 years or more with acute or convalescent COVID-19. Sequenced: peripheral blood. The chain is encoded by TRBV11-3 joined to TRBJ2-2, with the D gene call left open. The CDR3 loop reads CASSLAPLSNTGELFF. The nucleotide sequence reads as follows: TGTGCCAGCAGCTTAGCTCCGTTATCGAACACCGGGGAGCTGTTTTTT.